The rows below give T cell receptor beta chains drawn from one sample of a study of shared clonotypes between healthy human individuals. Data came from immunoSEQ multiplex PCR; TCRdb stores just in-frame clones and leaves some out. The repertoire holds some 1,100,000 clones, 75% to 80% seen once, with under 0.65% in the top ten. Input material: memory CD4+ T cells from PBMCs. Receptors were obtained from a young man in good health. Some clones in this sample may be carry-over from other donors' samples. CDR3s include the opening cysteine and the closing phenylalanine or tryptophan. A D gene is named only where the DNA matches it firmly. Rows may omit the clone size; those that give it use once, few, many or a size class.

J gene | D gene | CDR3 length | clone size | V gene | CDR3 DNA | CDR3 protein
TRBJ2-1 | NA | 14 | NA | TRBV7-2 | TGTGCCAGCAGCTTTTCCCCCGGGAATAATGAGCAGTTCTTC | CASSFSPGNNEQFF
TRBJ2-3 | TRBD2 | 14 | NA | TRBV5-1 | TGCGCCAGCAGCTTGGGAGCGGGAGTGGATACGCAGTATTTT | CASSLGAGVDTQYF
TRBJ1-1 | NA | 14 | few | TRBV5-1 | TGCGCCAGCAGCTTGGGGGGCCCAAACACTGAAGCTTTCTTT | CASSLGGPNTEAFF
TRBJ2-1 | NA | 16 | once | TRBV28 | TGTGCCAGCAGTTCCCCTGGGGAGCGGGTTTACAATGAGCAGTTCTTC | CASSSPGERVYNEQFF
TRBJ2-2 | NA | 15 | NA | TRBV4-3 | TGCGCCAGCAGCCAAGAGGGGGGCAGCACCGGGGAGCTGTTTTTT | CASSQEGGSTGELFF
TRBJ2-3 | NA | 17 | NA | TRBV7-2 | TGTGCCAGCAGCCTGTCCCGAGGGAGCGTCGTCACAGATACGCAGTATTTT | CASSLSRGSVVTDTQYF
TRBJ2-1 | TRBD2 | 15 | NA | TRBV30 | TGTGCCTGGAGGCCGACTAGCGGAAAAAACAATGAGCAGTTCTTC | CAWRPTSGKNNEQFF
TRBJ2-4 | TRBD2 | 14 | NA | TRBV2 | TGTGCCAGCACCCTAGCGGGGAGCGGAGACATTCAGTACTTC | CASTLAGSGDIQYF
TRBJ1-1 | NA | 13 | NA | TRBV11-2 | TGTGCCAGCAGCTCGGACAGACACACTGAAGCTTTCTTT | CASSSDRHTEAFF
TRBJ2-1 | TRBD2 | 16 | NA | TRBV4-2 | TGTGCCAGCAGCCAAGCCTCTAGCGGGGGGAGGGATGAGCAGTTCTTC | CASSQASSGGRDEQFF
TRBJ1-1 | NA | 13 | NA | TRBV5-1 | TGCGCCAGCAGCTTTCGGGGGAACACTGAAGCTTTCTTT | CASSFRGNTEAFF
TRBJ2-2 | NA | 17 | NA | TRBV19 | TGTGCCAGTAGTGGAAAGCTCCACCAACCGAACACCGGGGAGCTGTTTTTT | CASSGKLHQPNTGELFF
TRBJ2-7 | NA | 15 | NA | TRBV5-1 | TGCGCCAGCAGCTTGGCCGGAGATCCGGGAACCGAGCAGTACTTC | CASSLAGDPGTEQYF
TRBJ2-5 | TRBD1 | 14 | NA | TRBV5-1 | TGCGCCAGCAGCAAAAACAGGGGCCAAGAGACCCAGTACTTC | CASSKNRGQETQYF
TRBJ2-7 | NA | 13 | NA | TRBV5-6 | TGTGCCAGCAGCTCCAGCGGGTTTGACGAGCAGTACTTC | CASSSSGFDEQYF
TRBJ2-7 | TRBD1 | 15 | NA | TRBV5-6 | TGTGCCAGCAGCTTGACCCGGGACAGGATGGTCGAGCAGTACTTC | CASSLTRDRMVEQYF
TRBJ1-5 | NA | 11 | NA | TRBV20-1 | TGCAGTGCTAGTGTAGAACAGCCCCAGCATTTT | CSASVEQPQHF
TRBJ2-5 | NA | 15 | NA | TRBV9 | TGTGCCAGCAGCGTAGCGGGCAGGGGTCAAGAGACCCAGTACTTC | CASSVAGRGQETQYF
TRBJ2-6 | NA | 15 | few | TRBV10-3 | TGTGCCACCTATCGAGGGGCCTCTGGGGCCAACGTCCTGACTTTC | CATYRGASGANVLTF
TRBJ2-3 | TRBD1 | 16 | NA | TRBV5-1 | TGCGCCAGCAGCGGCTACGGGACAGGACTCACAGATACGCAGTATTTT | CASSGYGTGLTDTQYF
TRBJ2-4 | TRBD1 | 15 | NA | TRBV28 | TGTGCCAGCAGGCGCACAGGGGCAATGGAGGTCAGTCAGTACTTC | CASRRTGAMEVSQYF
TRBJ2-2 | NA | 17 | NA | TRBV18 | TGTGCCAGCTCACAAAATTCCGGGACACCGAACACCGGGGAGCTGTTTTTT | CASSQNSGTPNTGELFF
TRBJ2-5 | TRBD1 | 15 | NA | TRBV5-4 | TGTGCCAGCAGCTTGGGACAGGGGTTTTTGGAGACCCAGTACTTC | CASSLGQGFLETQYF
TRBJ2-1 | NA | 13 | NA | TRBV4-1 | TGCGCCAGCAGCCAGGCAATAATAGGTGAGCAGTTCTTC | CASSQAIIGEQFF
TRBJ2-7 | NA | 12 | NA | TRBV13 | TGTGCCAGCAGTTCAGCAGGGTTCGAGCAGTACTTC | CASSSAGFEQYF
TRBJ1-1 | TRBD1 | 16 | few | TRBV5-6 | TGTGCCAGCAGCTTGTTTACAGGGGGCATGAACACTGAAGCTTTCTTT | CASSLFTGGMNTEAFF
TRBJ2-3 | TRBD2 | 18 | NA | TRBV2 | TGTGCCAGCAACGGGGGCCCGGGACTAGCGGGAGGAATAGATACGCAGTATTTT | CASNGGPGLAGGIDTQYF
TRBJ2-7 | TRBD1 | 14 | NA | TRBV9 | TGTGCCAGCAGCCCCGGGACAGGGACCTACGAGCAGTACTTC | CASSPGTGTYEQYF
TRBJ1-5 | NA | 17 | NA | TRBV15 | TGTGCCACCAGCAGGACCGGGACACCCCGTAGCAATCAGCCCCAGCATTTT | CATSRTGTPRSNQPQHF
TRBJ1-4 | NA | 14 | NA | TRBV28 | TGTGCCAGCAGTCTGGGGGGGGCAAGGGAAAAACTGTTTTTT | CASSLGGAREKLFF
TRBJ1-2 | NA | 15 | NA | TRBV4-2 | TGTGCCAGCAGCGACAGACAGCGCTTGAACTATGGCTACACCTTC | CASSDRQRLNYGYTF
TRBJ2-4 | TRBD2 | 18 | NA | TRBV13 | TGTGCCAGCAGCCCTGGTCCACTAGCGGAACTAGCCAAAAACATTCAGTACTTC | CASSPGPLAELAKNIQYF
TRBJ2-1 | NA | 11 | many | TRBV2 | TGTGCCAGCCAGGGTTACAATGAGCAGTTCTTC | CASQGYNEQFF
TRBJ2-5 | TRBD1 | 16 | NA | TRBV9 | TGTGCCAGCAGCTCCCGAGGGACAGGGGTTCGGGAGACCCAGTACTTC | CASSSRGTGVRETQYF
TRBJ1-5 | NA | 12 | NA | TRBV25-1 | TGTGCCAGCATGGGGAGCAATCAGCCCCAGCATTTT | CASMGSNQPQHF
TRBJ1-2 | NA | 14 | NA | TRBV5-1 | TGCGCCAGCAGGTTCTCCTCCGGGACTGAGGGCTACACCTTC | CASRFSSGTEGYTF
TRBJ2-5 | TRBD1 | 13 | NA | TRBV28 | TGTGCCAGCAGTACAGGGGGCCTAGAGACCCAGTACTTC | CASSTGGLETQYF
TRBJ2-1 | TRBD2 | 13 | NA | TRBV15 | TGTGCCACCAGCAGAGTGGGGCGGGAGTGGCAGTTCTTC | CATSRVGREWQFF
TRBJ2-1 | TRBD2 | 15 | NA | TRBV5-4 | TGTGCCAGCAGCAGGCCGGGAGGACTCAACAATGAGCAGTTCTTC | CASSRPGGLNNEQFF
TRBJ2-5 | TRBD1 | 14 | NA | TRBV29-1 | TGCAGCGTTGGGTTACAGGGGTGGGGGGAGACCCAGTACTTC | CSVGLQGWGETQYF
TRBJ2-5 | NA | 14 | NA | TRBV29-1 | TGCAGCGTTAAGTCGACCTCCCAGACGGGGTACCAGTACTTC | CSVKSTSQTGYQYF
TRBJ1-2 | TRBD1 | 14 | NA | TRBV9 | TGTGCCAGCAGCGCCAGGGGGCCCCGAGGGGGCTACACCTTC | CASSARGPRGGYTF
TRBJ2-1 | TRBD1 | 16 | NA | TRBV9 | TGTGCCAGTTCTGACAGGGGGCACGACTCCTACAATGAGCAGTTCTTC | CASSDRGHDSYNEQFF
TRBJ2-7 | NA | 11 | NA | TRBV20-1 | TGCAGTGCTAGACAGGGTAACGAGCAGTACTTC | CSARQGNEQYF
TRBJ2-7 | NA | 14 | NA | TRBV5-1 | TGCGCCAGCAGCTTGCAGGGGAGCTCCTACGAGCAGTACTTC | CASSLQGSSYEQYF
TRBJ2-1 | TRBD2 | 15 | NA | TRBV5-6 | TGTGCCAGCAGCTTGGCGCTAGCGGGGGCGGATGAGCAGTTCTTC | CASSLALAGADEQFF
TRBJ2-2 | NA | 14 | few | TRBV2 | TGTGCCAGCAGGGTAGTCCCCAACACCGGGGAGCTGTTTTTT | CASRVVPNTGELFF
TRBJ1-3 | NA | 13 | NA | TRBV14 | TGTGCCAGCAACCACAGGGAAGGAAACACCATATATTTT | CASNHREGNTIYF
TRBJ2-5 | NA | 14 | NA | TRBV7-2 | TGTGCCAGCAGCTTAGGGCAGGGGTGGGAGACCCAGTACTTC | CASSLGQGWETQYF
TRBJ2-7 | TRBD1 | 14 | NA | TRBV2 | TGTGCCAGCAGTGGACAGGGGTCCCTTTACGAGCAGTACTTC | CASSGQGSLYEQYF
TRBJ2-3 | TRBD2 | 15 | NA | TRBV6-1 | TGTGCCAGCAGTGAAGCAGGGCTAGCGGGGGGTGCGCAGTATTTT | CASSEAGLAGGAQYF
TRBJ1-3 | NA | 17 | NA | TRBV30 | TGTGCCTGGAGAAGGAGGACAGCCCCGAGCTCTGGAAACACCATATATTTT | CAWRRRTAPSSGNTIYF